This T cell receptor (beta chain) comes out of a study of T cells in Graves' hyperthyroidism and ophthalmopathy. Points from the study as a whole: In the blood, most expanded thyroid clonotypes above 0.001 appeared as well.

In this sample, this clonotype turned up a few times. The antigen is not known. The investigators amplified TCR beta CDR3 regions from RNA transcripts. When the TCR CDR3 underwent first-round RT-PCR, the HTBI primer set was used. TCRdb reprocessed the multiplex PCR reads via MiXCR and lists one record per CDR3 protein. The sample contains roughly 300,000 distinct CDR3 sequences, roughly 18% of which appear only once. Calling Graves' hyperthyroidism stable meant ophthalmopathy did not progress within 18 months. The CDR3 loop spans 15 amino acids. Trimming shortened V by 3 bases and J by 1 base, and 12 bases separated the two germline ends. CDR1 is MGHRA, CDR2 YSYEKL, per germline.

This chain joins TRBV4-1 and TRBJ2-5, with D perhaps given as TRBD1 or TRBD2 (5 bases each). The sample taken for sequencing was blood. The clonotype comes from a woman in her forties or fifties with Graves' hyperthyroidism. This CDR3 reads CASSHPLGPQETQYF. Written as DNA, the CDR3 is TGCGCCAGCAGCCACCCTCTGGGACCCCAAGAGACCCAGTACTTC.